These T cell receptor beta chains were read from a single sample in a study of blood T cell repertoires in COVID-19. Produced via immunoSEQ multiplex PCR; TCRdb's table is partial and in-frame only. The sample includes fewer than 350,000 clones, approximately 90% of them seen just once. Input material: PBMCs or T cells enriched from blood (not recorded which). All receptors come from a woman in her sixties in a cohort exposed to, infected with or recovered from COVID-19 (not recorded which). CDR3s include the opening cysteine and the closing phenylalanine or tryptophan. A D gene is named only where the DNA matches it firmly. Size is omitted from some rows. Given values are once, few, many or a class for expanded clones.

clone_size	v_call	j_call	d_call	cdr3_aa	cdr3_nt
once	TRBV27	TRBJ1-2	.	CASSLKGDGYGYTF	TGTGCCAGCAGTTTAAAGGGGGATGGATATGGCTACACCTTC
.	TRBV11-2	TRBJ2-5	TRBD2	CASSLSPLAYQETQYF	TGTGCCAGCAGCTTATCACCACTAGCGTACCAAGAGACCCAGTACTTC
.	TRBV30	TRBJ1-4	.	CAYGSWDNEKLFF	TGTGCCTACGGGAGTTGGGATAATGAAAAACTGTTTTTT
.	TRBV5-1	TRBJ1-1	TRBD1	CASSLGQGMNTEAFF	TGCGCCAGCAGCTTGGGACAGGGCATGAACACTGAAGCTTTCTTT
.	TRBV30	TRBJ1-5	TRBD1	CAWSIRQGDQPQHF	TGTGCCTGGAGTATAAGACAGGGAGATCAGCCCCAGCATTTT
.	TRBV24-1	TRBJ2-3	.	CATSAAGQGQKRWTQYF	TGTGCCACCAGTGCGGCAGGGCAAGGACAAAAGAGGTGGACGCAGTATTTT
few	TRBV19	TRBJ2-4	TRBD1	CASTPGTGRTKNIQYF	TGTGCCAGTACTCCCGGGACAGGGAGGACCAAAAACATTCAGTACTTC
once	TRBV7-2	TRBJ1-1	TRBD1	CASTRTGANTEAFF	TGTGCCAGCACCCGGACAGGGGCTAACACTGAAGCTTTCTTT
.	TRBV10-1	TRBJ2-7	TRBD1	CASSESGTAYEQYF	TGCGCCAGCAGTGAGTCCGGGACAGCCTACGAGCAGTACTTC
.	TRBV10-2	TRBJ2-7	TRBD2	CASLRLAESYEQYF	TGCGCCAGCCTCAGACTAGCGGAATCCTACGAGCAGTACTTC
.	TRBV2	TRBJ2-2	TRBD2	CASSGKLLAGGPNTGELFF	TGTGCCAGCAGTGGGAAACTCCTAGCGGGAGGGCCTAACACCGGGGAGCTGTTTTTT